Below are 8 T cell receptor beta chains sequenced from a single sample in a study of Ad26.COV2.S vaccination and SARS-CoV-2 variants. Documented treatment: approximately 18 received Ad26.COV2.S at low or high dose, single or two shots; several received placebo; per-sample allocation not given. All samples were drawn on day 63, counting from the first vaccine or placebo injection. Sequenced by immunoSEQ multiplex PCR; TCRdb stores in-frame clones only, minus some. The sample lists roughly 320,000 clones; more than 70% were seen once. This specimen was peripheral blood, taken in a trial of Ad26.COV2.S vaccine versus placebo. All receptors derive from a person between 18 and 60 years old who received the Ad26.COV2.S COVID-19 vaccine or a placebo.

The J gene is TRBJ2-3, the V gene TRBV18; D is possibly TRBD1 or TRBD2 (6 bases each). This CDR3 is 16 amino acids long. The V end lost 0 bases, the J end lost 4 bases, and 14 bases lay between the germline ends. Germline V CDR1 and CDR2: KGHSH, LQKENI. In DNA form, the CDR3 reads TGTGCCAGCTCACCACCGGTATCGGGGGCCCCAGATACGCAGTATTTT. Protein: CASSPPVSGAPDTQYF.

The CDR3 loop is CASSPRTGANNEQFF. The CDR3 bases are TGTGCCAGCTCACCACGGACAGGGGCCAACAATGAGCAGTTCTTC. The chain has TRBV18 and TRBJ2-1; 9 bases align to TRBD1. This CDR3 contains 15 residues. J was trimmed by 5 bases and V by 1 base; bases with no gene match: 3. Looked up from germline, CDR1 is KGHSH and CDR2 is LQKENI.

This chain uses TRBV18 with TRBJ2-3; D assignment may be TRBD1 or TRBD2 (5 bases each). The V gene lost 8 bases and the J gene lost 0 bases, with 15 bases spanning the gap. This CDR3 spans 15 amino acids. Germline V gene lookup returns CDR1 KGHSH and CDR2 LQKENI. CDR3 sequence reads: CASTPGGGSTDTQYF. The DNA for the CDR3 is TGTGCCAGCACGCCCGGTGGGGGTAGCACAGATACGCAGTATTTT.

The J gene is TRBJ2-5, the V gene TRBV25-1, with 7 bases identical to TRBD1. The CDR3 totals 17 residues. Germline values: CDR1 MGHDK, CDR2 SYGVNS. V shed 3 bases and J 4 bases; nucleotides not matched to a gene: 14. The DNA for the CDR3 is TGTGCCAGCAGTGAGGGAAGAGCGAGGGGGCTAGGAGAGACCCAGTACTTC. It translates to CASSEGRARGLGETQYF.

V is TRBV30 and J is TRBJ1-3, with D possibly TRBD1 on 6 matching bases. Trimming took off 0 bases at V and 4 bases at J, with 13 bases between the two ends. CDR1 is GTSNPN, CDR2 SVGIG, per germline (reference sequence). The CDR3 spans 15 residues. The CDR3 reads CAWSVGGTFGNTIYF. The CDR3 bases are TGTGCCTGGAGTGTAGGGGGGACATTCGGAAACACCATATATTTT.

The rearrangement joins TRBV5-6 to TRBJ1-5, with D possibly TRBD1 on 5 matching bases. The V end lost 6 bases, the J end lost 1 base, and 11 bases lay between the germline ends. The CDR3 contains 14 residues. The germline V gene encodes CDR1 SGHDT and CDR2 YYEEEE. DNA for the CDR3: TGTGCCAGCAACACGGGACGGAGCAATCAGCCCCAGCATTTT. It is translated as CASNTGRSNQPQHF. The complete variable domain, with remaining parts taken from reference TRBV5-6 and TRBJ1-5, reads DAGVTQSPTHLIKTRGQQVTLRCSPKSGHDTVSWYQQALGQGPQFIFQYYEEEERQRGNFPDRFSGHQFPNYSSELNVNALLLGDSALYLCASNTGRSNQPQHFGDGTRLSIL.

This clone was found a few times. The chain combines TRBV10-3 with TRBJ1-2; no clear D gene. Germline assignment: CDR1 ENHRY and CDR2 SYGVKD. The length of the CDR3 is 14 residues. This CDR3 reads CASQDRDPNYGYTF. The CDR3 bases are TGTGCGAGCCAGGACCGGGATCCTAACTATGGCTACACCTTC.

The V gene is TRBV5-1, the J gene TRBJ2-5, with TRBD2 matching 13 bases. V dropped 2 bases and J dropped 5; count of bases not matched to a gene: 3. Germline values: CDR1 SGHRS, CDR2 YFSETQ. This CDR3 contains 15 residues. The CDR3 spells CASSFTSGGAETQYF. DNA for the CDR3: TGCGCCAGCAGCTTTACTAGCGGGGGGGCGGAGACCCAGTACTTC.